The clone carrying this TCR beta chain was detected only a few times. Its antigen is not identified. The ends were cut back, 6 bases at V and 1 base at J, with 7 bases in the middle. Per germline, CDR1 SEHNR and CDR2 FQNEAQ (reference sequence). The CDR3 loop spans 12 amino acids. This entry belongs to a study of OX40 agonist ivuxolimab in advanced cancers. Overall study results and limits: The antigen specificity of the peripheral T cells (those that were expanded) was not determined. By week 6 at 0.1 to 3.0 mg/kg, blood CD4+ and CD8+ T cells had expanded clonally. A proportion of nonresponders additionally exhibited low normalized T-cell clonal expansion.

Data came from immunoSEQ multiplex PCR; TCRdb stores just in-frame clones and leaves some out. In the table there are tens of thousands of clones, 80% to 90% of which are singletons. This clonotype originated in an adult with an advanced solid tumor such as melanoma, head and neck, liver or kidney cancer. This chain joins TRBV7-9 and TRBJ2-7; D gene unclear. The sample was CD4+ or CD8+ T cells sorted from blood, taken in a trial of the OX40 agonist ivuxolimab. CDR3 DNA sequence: TGTGCCAGCAGTCAGATTTCCTACGAGCAGTACTTC. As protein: CASSQISYEQYF.